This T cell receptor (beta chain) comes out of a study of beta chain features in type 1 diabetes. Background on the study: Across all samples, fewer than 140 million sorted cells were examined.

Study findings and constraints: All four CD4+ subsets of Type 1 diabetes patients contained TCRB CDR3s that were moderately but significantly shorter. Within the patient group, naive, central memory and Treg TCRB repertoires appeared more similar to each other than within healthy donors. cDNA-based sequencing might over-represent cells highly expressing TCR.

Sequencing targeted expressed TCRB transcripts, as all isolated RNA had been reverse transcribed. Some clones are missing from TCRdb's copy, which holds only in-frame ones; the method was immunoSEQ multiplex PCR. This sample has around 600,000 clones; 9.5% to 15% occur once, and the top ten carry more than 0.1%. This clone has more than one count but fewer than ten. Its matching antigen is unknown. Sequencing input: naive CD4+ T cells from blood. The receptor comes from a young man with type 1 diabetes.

CDR3: CATGFDSTNYGYTF. The CDR3 DNA sequence: TGTGCCACGGGATTCGACAGTACTAACTATGGCTACACCTTC. The chain recombines TRBV10-3 with TRBJ1-2, with D possibly TRBD1 on 5 matching bases. The germline V and J ends were trimmed by 10 bases and 0 bases, with 15 bases remaining between them. This CDR3 is built from 14 residues. Germline V lookup: CDR1 ENHRY, CDR2 SYGVKD.